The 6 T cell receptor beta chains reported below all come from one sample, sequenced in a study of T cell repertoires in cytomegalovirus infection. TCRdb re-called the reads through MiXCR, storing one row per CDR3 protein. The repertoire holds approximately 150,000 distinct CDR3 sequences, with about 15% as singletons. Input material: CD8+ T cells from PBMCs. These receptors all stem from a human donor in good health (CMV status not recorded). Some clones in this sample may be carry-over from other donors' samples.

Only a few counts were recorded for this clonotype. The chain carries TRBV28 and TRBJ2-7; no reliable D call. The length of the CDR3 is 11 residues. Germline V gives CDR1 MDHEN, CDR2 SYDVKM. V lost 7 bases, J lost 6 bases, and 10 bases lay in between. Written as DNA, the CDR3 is TGTGCCAGCACGGTGTCGCGCGAGCAGTACTTC. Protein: CASTVSREQYF.

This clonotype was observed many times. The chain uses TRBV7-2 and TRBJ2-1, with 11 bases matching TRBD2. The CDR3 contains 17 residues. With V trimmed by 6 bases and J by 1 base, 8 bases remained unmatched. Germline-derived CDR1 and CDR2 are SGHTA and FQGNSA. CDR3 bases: TGTGCCAGCAGGACTAGCGGGGTACAATATTCCTACAATGAGCAGTTCTTC. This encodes CASRTSGVQYSYNEQFF. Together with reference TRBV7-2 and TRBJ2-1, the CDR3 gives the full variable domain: GAGVSQSPSNKVTEKGKDVELRCDPISGHTALYWYRQSLGQGLEFLIYFQGNSAPDKSGLPSDRFSAERTGGSVSTLTIQRTQQEDSAVYLCASRTSGVQYSYNEQFFGPGTRLTVL.

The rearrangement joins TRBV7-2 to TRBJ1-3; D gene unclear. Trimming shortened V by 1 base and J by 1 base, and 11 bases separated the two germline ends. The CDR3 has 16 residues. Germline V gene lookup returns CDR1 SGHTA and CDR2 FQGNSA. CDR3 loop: CASSLEGRWSGNTIYF. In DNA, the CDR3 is TGTGCCAGCAGCTTAGAGGGCAGGTGGTCTGGAAACACCATATATTTT. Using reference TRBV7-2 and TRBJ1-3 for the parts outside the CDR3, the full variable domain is GAGVSQSPSNKVTEKGKDVELRCDPISGHTALYWYRQSLGQGLEFLIYFQGNSAPDKSGLPSDRFSAERTGGSVSTLTIQRTQQEDSAVYLCASSLEGRWSGNTIYFGEGSWLTVV.

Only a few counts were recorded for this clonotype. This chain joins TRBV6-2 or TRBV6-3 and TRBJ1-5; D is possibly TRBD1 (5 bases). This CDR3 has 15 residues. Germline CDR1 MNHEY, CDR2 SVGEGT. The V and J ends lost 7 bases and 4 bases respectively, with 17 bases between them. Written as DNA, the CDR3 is TGTGCCAGCAATCTCGCGGGGGACTATAATCAGCCCCAGCATTTT. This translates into CASNLAGDYNQPQHF.

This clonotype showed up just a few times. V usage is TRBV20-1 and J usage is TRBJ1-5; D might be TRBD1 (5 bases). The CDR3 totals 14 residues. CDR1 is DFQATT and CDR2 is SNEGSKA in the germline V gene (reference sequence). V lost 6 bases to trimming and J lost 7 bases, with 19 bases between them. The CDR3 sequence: CSAILQETVQPQHF. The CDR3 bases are TGCAGTGCCATCCTACAGGAGACAGTCCAGCCCCAGCATTTT.

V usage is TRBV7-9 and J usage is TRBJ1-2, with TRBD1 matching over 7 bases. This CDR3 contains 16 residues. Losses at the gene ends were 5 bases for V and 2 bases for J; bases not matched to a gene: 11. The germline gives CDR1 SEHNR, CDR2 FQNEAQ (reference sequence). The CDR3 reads CASSVTGRDGNYGYTF. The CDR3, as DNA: TGTGCCAGCAGCGTGACAGGGAGGGACGGAAACTATGGCTACACCTTC.